Ten or more counts support the clone carrying this T cell receptor beta chain. Its antigen is still unknown. The CDR3 consists of 14 residues. CDR1 SGHVS and CDR2 FNYEAQ come from the germline V gene. The trim removed 5 bases at V and 5 bases at J, leaving 7 bases unmatched. This sample was included in a study of molecular identifiers for immune sequencing clone quantification. Study-level results: For highly expanded clones, sizes could be underestimated when identical TCR molecules share a barcode. For effector cells, clones above 20 RNA copies held over 98% of molecules; for naive cells, under 1%.

Construction of naive CD8 libraries employed roughly 18,000 to 1,100,000 sorted cells together with 10%, 30% or 50% RNA. Isolation of naive CD8 T cells was achieved by sorting on a CD8+CD4-CCR7+CD45RA+ phenotype. TCRdb reprocessed the PCR reads via MiXCR and lists one record per CDR3 protein. This repertoire shows about 510,000 distinct CDR3 sequences, 20% to 25% found once; its top ten account for about 0.78%. The V and J genes are TRBV7-6 and TRBJ2-7, with 9 bases matching TRBD2. The sequenced material came from naive CD8+ T cells from blood, with Jurkat cell RNA spiked in. Subset of the sample: FACS-sorted CD8+CD4-CCR7+CD45RA+ naive T cells. This receptor was identified in a human donor in good health. Some libraries in this study had Jurkat cell RNA spiked in. The CDR3 is CASSPLAGEDEQYF. The CDR3 DNA is TGTGCCAGCAGCCCGTTAGCGGGGGAGGACGAGCAGTACTTC.